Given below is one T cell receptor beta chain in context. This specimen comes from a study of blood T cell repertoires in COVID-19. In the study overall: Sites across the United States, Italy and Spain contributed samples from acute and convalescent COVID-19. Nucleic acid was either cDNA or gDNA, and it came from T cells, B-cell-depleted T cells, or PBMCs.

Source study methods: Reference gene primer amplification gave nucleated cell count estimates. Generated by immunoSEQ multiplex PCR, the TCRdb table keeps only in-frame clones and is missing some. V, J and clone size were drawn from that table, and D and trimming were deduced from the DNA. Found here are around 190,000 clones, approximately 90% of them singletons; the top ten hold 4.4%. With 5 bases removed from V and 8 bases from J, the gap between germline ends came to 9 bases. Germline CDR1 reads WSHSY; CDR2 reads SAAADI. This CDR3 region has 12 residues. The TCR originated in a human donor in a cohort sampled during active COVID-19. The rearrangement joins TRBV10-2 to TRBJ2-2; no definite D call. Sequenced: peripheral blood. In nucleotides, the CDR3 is TGCGCCAGCAGTTATATCGGGGGGGAGCTGTTTTTT. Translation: CASSYIGGELFF.